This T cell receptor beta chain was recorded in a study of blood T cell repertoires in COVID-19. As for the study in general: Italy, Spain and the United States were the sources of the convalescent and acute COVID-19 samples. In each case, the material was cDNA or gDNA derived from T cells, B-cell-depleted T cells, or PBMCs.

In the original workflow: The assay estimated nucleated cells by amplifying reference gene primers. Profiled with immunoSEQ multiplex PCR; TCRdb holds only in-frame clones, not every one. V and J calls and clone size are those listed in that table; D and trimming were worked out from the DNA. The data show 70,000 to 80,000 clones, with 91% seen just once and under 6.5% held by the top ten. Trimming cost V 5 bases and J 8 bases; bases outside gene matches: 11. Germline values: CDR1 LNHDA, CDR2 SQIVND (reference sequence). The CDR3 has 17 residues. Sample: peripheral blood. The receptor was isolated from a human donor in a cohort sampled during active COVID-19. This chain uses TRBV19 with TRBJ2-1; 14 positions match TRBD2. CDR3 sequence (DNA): TGTGCCAGTAGTCAGACTAGCGGGGGGGCCTCCGGGGATGAGCAGTTCTTC. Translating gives CASSQTSGGASGDEQFF.